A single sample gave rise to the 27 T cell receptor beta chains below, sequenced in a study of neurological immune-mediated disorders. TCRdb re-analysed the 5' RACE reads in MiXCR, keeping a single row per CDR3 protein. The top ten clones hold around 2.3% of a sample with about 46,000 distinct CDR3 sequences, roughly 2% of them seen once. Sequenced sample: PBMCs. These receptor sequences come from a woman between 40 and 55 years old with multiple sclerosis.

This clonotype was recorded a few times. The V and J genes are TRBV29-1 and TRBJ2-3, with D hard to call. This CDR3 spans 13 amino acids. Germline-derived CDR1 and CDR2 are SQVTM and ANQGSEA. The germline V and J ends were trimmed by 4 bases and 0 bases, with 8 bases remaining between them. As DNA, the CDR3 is TGCAGCGTTGTCTTAGCTAGCACAGATACGCAGTATTTT. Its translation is CSVVLASTDTQYF.

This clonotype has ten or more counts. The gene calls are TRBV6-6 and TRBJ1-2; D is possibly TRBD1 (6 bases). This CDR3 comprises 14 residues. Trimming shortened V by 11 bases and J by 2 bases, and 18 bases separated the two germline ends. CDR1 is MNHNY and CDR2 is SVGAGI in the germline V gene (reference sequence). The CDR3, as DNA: TGTGCCGGGGGGGCGGGTCCGGCGAACTATGGCTACACCTTC. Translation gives CAGGAGPANYGYTF.

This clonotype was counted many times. The CDR3 here is CSSTKSGVSRRQYF. The CDR3 DNA sequence: TGCAGCTCAACCAAATCTGGGGTCTCCCGGCGGCAGTACTTC. The rearrangement uses TRBV20-1 and TRBJ2-7; D is unclear. In germline, CDR1 is DFQATT, CDR2 SNEGSKA (reference sequence). CDR3 length equals 14 residues.

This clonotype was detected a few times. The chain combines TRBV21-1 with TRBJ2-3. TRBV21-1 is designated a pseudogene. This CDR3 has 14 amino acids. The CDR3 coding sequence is TGTGCCAGCAGCAAAGTCGGCTACACAGATACGCAGTATTTT. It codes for CASSKVGYTDTQYF.

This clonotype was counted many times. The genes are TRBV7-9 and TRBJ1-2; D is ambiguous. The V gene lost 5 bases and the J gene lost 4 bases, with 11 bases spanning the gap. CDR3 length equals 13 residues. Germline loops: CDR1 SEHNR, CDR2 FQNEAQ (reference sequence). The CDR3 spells CASSQQTSYGYTF. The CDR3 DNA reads TGTGCCAGCAGCCAACAGACCTCCTATGGCTACACCTTC.

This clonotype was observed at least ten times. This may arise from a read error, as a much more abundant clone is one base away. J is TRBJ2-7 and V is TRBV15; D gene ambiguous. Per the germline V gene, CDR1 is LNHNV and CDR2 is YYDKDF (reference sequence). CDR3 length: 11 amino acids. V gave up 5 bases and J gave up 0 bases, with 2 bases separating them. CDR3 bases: TGTGCCACCAGCGGCTCCTACGAGCAGTACTTC. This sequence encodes CATSGSYEQYF.

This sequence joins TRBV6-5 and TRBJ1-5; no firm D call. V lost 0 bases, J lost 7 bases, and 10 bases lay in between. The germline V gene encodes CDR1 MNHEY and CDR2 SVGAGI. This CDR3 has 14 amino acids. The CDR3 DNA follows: TGTGCCAGCAGTTACTCAGGGTCGGGCCAGCCCCAGCATTTT. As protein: CASSYSGSGQPQHF.

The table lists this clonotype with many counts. CDR3: CASSLGSSNTEAFF. CDR3 bases: TGCGCCAGCAGCTTGGGCAGTTCGAACACTGAAGCTTTCTTT. This chain connects TRBV5-1 to TRBJ1-1, with no clear D. Trimming cost V 0 bases and J 1 base, with 7 bases left between them. Germline V gene sequence: CDR1 SGHRS, CDR2 YFSETQ. The CDR3 runs 14 residues.

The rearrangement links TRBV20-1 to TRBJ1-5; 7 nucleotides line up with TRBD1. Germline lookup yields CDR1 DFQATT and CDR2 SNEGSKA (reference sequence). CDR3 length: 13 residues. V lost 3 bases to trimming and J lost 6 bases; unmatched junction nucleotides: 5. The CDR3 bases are TGCAGTGCTAGGATGGCAGGGGGTCAGCCCCAGCATTTT. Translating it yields CSARMAGGQPQHF.

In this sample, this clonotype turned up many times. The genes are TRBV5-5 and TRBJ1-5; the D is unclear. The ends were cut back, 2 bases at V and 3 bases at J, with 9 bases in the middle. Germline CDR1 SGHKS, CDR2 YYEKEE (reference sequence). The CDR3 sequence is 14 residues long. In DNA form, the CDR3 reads TGTGCCAGCAGCTTTTTCGGATACAATCAGCCCCAGCATTTT. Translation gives CASSFFGYNQPQHF. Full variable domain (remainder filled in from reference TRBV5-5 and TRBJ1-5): DAGVTQSPTHLIKTRGQQVTLRCSPISGHKSVSWYQQVLGQGPQFIFQYYEKEERGRGNFPDRFSARQFPNYSSELNVNALLLGDSALYLCASSFFGYNQPQHFGDGTRLSIL.

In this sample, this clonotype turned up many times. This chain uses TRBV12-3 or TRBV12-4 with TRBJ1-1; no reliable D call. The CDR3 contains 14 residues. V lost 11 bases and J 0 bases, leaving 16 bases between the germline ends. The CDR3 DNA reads TGTGCCGGTCGCTTCGGAGGTATGAACACTGAAGCTTTCTTT. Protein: CAGRFGGMNTEAFF.

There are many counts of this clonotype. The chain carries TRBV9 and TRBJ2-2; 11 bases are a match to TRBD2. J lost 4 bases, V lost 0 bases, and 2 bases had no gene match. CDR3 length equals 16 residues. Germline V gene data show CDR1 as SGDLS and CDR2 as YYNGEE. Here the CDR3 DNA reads TGTGCCAGCAGCGTAGGCCTAGCGGGGGGCACCGGGGAGCTGTTTTTT. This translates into CASSVGLAGGTGELFF.

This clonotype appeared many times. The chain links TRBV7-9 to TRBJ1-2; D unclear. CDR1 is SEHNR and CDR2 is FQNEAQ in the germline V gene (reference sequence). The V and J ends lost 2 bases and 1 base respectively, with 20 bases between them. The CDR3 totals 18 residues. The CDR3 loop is CASSLISPRTSLNYGYTF. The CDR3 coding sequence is TGTGCCAGCAGCTTAATATCCCCCCGGACGAGTCTTAACTATGGCTACACCTTC.

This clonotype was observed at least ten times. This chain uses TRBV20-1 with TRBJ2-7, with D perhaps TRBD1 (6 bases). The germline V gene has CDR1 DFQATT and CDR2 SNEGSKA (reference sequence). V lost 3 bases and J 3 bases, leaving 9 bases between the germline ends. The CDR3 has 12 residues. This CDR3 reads CSASDRLYEQYF. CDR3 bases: TGCAGTGCTAGCGACAGGCTCTACGAGCAGTACTTC.

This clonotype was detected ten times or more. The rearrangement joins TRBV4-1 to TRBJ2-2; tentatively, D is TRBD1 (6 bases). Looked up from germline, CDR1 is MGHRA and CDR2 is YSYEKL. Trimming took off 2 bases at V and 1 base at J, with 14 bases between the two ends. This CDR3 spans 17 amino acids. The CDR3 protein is CASSQTDGTLNTGELFF. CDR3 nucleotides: TGCGCCAGCAGCCAAACCGACGGGACACTGAACACCGGGGAGCTGTTTTTT.

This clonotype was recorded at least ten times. The CDR3 loop is CASSLDGNNEQFF. Here the CDR3 DNA reads TGTGCCAGCAGTTTGGACGGGAACAATGAGCAGTTCTTC. The chain combines TRBV6-6 with TRBJ2-1; the D gene is possibly TRBD2 (5 bases). Germline V gives CDR1 MNHNY, CDR2 SVGAGI (reference sequence). Deletions cut 4 bases from V and 5 bases from J, with 9 bases between. The CDR3 extends over 13 amino acids.

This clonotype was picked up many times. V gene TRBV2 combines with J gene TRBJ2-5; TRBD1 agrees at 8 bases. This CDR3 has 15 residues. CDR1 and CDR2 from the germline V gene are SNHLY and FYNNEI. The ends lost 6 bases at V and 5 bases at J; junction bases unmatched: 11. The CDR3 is CASSPDRGNRETQYF. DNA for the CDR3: TGTGCCAGCAGCCCAGACAGGGGCAATAGGGAGACCCAGTACTTC.

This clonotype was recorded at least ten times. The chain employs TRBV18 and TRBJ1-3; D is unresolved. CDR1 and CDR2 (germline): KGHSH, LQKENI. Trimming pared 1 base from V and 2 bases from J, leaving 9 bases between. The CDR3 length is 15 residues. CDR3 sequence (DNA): TGTGCCAGCTCACCACAGGGTTTCGCTGGAAACACCATATATTTT. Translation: CASSPQGFAGNTIYF.

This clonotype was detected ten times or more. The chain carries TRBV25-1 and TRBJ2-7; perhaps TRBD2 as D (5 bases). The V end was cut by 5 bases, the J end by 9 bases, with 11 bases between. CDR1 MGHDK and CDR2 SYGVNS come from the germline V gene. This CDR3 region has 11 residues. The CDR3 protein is CASSTGLGQYF. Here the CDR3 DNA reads TGTGCCAGCAGTACGGGGTTAGGGCAGTACTTC.

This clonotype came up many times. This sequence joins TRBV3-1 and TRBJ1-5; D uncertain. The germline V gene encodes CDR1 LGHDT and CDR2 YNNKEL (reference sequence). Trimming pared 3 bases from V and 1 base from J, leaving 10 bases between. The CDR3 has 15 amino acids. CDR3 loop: CASSQLGGSNQPQHF. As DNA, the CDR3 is TGTGCCAGCAGCCAGCTCGGAGGGAGCAATCAGCCCCAGCATTTT.

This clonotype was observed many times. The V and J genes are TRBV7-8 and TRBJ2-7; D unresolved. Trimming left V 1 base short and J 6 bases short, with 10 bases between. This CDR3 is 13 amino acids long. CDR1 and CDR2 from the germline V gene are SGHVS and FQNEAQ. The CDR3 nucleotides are TGTGCCAGCAGCTTAGTGGGATTGTCCGAGCAGTACTTC. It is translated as CASSLVGLSEQYF. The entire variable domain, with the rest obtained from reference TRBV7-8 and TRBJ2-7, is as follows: GAGVSQSPRYKVAKRGQDVALRCDPISGHVSLFWYQQALGQGPEFLTYFQNEAQLDKSGLPSDRFFAERPEGSVSTLKIQRTQQEDSAVYLCASSLVGLSEQYFGPGTRLTVT.

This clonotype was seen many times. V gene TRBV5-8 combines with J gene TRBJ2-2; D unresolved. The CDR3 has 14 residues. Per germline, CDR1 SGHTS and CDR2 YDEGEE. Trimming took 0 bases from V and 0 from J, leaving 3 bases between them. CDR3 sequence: CASSLGPNTGELFF. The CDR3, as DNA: TGTGCCAGCAGCTTGGGCCCGAACACCGGGGAGCTGTTTTTT.

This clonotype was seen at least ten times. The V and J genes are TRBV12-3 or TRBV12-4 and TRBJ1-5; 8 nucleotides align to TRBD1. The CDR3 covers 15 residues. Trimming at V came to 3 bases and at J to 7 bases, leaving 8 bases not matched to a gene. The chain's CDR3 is CASSFFTGGGQPQHF. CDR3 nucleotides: TGTGCCAGCAGTTTCTTTACAGGGGGAGGACAGCCCCAGCATTTT.

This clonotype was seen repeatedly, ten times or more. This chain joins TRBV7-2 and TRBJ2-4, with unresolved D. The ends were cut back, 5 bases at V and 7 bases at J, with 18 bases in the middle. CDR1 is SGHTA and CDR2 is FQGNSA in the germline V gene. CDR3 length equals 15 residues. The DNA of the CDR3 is TGTGCCAGCAGCCCCCGTTTAAGCCTTCGGAACATTCAGTACTTC. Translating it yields CASSPRLSLRNIQYF.

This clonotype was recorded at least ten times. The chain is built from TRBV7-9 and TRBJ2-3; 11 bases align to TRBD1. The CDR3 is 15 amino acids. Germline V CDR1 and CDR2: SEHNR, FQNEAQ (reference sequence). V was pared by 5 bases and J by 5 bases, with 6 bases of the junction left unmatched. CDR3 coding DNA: TGTGCCAGCAGCCGCTTCGGGACAGGGGGAGATACGCAGTATTTT. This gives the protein CASSRFGTGGDTQYF.

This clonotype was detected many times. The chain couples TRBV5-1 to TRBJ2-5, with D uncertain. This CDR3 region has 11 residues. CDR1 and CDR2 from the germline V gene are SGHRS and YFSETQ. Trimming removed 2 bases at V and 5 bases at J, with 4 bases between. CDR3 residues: CASSLYETQYF. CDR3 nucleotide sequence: TGCGCCAGCAGCTTATATGAGACCCAGTACTTC.

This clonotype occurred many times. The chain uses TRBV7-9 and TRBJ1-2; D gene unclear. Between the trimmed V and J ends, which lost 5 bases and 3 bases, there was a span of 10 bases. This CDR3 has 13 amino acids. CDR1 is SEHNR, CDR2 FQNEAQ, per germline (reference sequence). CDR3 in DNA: TGTGCCAGCAGCCAATCCCAGGACTATGGCTACACCTTC. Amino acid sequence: CASSQSQDYGYTF.